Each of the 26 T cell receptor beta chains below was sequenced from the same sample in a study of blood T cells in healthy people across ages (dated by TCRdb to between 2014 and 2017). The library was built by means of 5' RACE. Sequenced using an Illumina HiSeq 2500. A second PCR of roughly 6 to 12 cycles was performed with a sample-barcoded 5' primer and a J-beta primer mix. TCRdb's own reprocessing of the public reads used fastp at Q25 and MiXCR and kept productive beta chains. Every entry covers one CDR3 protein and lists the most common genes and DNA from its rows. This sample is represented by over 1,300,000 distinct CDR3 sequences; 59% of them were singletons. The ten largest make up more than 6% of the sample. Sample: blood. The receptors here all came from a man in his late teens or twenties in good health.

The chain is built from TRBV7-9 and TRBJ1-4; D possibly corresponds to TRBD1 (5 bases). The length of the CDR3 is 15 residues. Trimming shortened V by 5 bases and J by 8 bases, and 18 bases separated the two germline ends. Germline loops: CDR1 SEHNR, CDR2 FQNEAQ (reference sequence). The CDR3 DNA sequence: TGTGCCAGCAGCCCCCCCGAGATCGGGGGAGAAAAACTGTTTTTT. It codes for CASSPPEIGGEKLFF.

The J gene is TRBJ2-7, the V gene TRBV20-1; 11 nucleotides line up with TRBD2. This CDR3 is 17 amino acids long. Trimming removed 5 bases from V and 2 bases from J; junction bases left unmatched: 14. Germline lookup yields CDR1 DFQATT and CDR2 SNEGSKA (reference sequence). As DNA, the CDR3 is TGCAGTGCTTTAACGCCTACCGGGACTAGCGGCACCTACGAGCAGTACTTC. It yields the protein CSALTPTGTSGTYEQYF.

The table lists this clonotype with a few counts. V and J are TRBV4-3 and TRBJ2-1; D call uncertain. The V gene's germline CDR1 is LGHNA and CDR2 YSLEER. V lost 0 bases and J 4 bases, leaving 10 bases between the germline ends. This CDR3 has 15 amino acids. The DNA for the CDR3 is TGCGCCAGCAGCCAAGACAGTAACGGTTACAATGAGCAGTTCTTC. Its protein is CASSQDSNGYNEQFF.

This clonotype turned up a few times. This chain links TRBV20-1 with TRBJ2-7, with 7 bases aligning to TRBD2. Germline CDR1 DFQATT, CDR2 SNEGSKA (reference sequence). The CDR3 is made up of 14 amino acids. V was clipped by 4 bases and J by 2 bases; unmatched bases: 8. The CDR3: CSATRTSDTYEQYF. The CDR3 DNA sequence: TGCAGTGCTACCCGGACTAGTGATACCTACGAGCAGTACTTC.

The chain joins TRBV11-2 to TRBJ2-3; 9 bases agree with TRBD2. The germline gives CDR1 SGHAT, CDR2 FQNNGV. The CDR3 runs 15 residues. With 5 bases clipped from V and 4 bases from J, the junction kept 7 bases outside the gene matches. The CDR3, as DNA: TGTGCCAGCAGCAAGAATAGCGGGGGAGCAGATACGCAGTATTTT. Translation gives CASSKNSGGADTQYF.

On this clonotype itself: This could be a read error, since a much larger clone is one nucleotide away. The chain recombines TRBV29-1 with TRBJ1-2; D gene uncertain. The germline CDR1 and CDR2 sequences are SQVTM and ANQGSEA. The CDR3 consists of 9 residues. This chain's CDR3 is CSVADGCTF. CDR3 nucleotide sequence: TGCAGCGTTGCAGATGGCTGCACCTTC.

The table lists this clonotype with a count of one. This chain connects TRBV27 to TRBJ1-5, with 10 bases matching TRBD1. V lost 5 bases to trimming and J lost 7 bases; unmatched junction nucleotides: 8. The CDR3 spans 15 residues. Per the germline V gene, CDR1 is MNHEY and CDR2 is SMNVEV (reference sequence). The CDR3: CASSARQGARQPQHF. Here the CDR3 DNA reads TGTGCCAGCAGTGCCCGACAGGGGGCGCGACAGCCCCAGCATTTT.

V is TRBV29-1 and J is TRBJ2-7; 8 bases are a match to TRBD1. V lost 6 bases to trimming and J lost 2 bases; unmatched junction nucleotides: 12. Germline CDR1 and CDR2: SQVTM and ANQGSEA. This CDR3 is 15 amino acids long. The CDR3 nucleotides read TGCAGCGTCGTCGGAGGACAGGGCAGGGCCTACGAGCAGTACTTC. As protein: CSVVGGQGRAYEQYF.

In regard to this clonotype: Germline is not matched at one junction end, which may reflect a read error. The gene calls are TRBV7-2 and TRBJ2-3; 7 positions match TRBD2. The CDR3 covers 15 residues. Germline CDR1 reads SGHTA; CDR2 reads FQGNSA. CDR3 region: CANSFGRGTTDTQYF. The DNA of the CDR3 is TGTGCCAACAGCTTTGGGCGGGGGACGACAGATACGCAGTATTTT. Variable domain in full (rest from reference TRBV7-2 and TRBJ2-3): GAGVSQSPSNKVTEKGKDVELRCDPISGHTALYWYRQSLGQGLEFLIYFQGNSAPDKSGLPSDRFSAERTGGSVSTLTIQRTQQEDSAVYLCANSFGRGTTDTQYFGPGTRLTVL.

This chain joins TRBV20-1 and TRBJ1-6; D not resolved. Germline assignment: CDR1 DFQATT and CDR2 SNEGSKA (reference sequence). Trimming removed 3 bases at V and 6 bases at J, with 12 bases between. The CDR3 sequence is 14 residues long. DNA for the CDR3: TGCAGTGCTAGGGGTGGGGAGGGTAATTCACCCCTCCACTTT. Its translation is CSARGGEGNSPLHF.

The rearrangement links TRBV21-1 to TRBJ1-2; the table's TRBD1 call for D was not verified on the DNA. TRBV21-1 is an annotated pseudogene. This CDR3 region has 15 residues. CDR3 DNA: TGTGCCAGCAGCAACTCGGGGGACAGGGAGGTTGGCTACACCTTC. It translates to CASSNSGDREVGYTF.

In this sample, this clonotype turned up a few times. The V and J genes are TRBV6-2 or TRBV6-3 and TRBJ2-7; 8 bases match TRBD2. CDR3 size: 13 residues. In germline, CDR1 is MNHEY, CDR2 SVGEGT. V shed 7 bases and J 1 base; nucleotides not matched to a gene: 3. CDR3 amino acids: CASTAGGSYEQYF. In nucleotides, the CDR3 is TGTGCCAGCACCGCGGGAGGATCCTACGAGCAGTACTTC.

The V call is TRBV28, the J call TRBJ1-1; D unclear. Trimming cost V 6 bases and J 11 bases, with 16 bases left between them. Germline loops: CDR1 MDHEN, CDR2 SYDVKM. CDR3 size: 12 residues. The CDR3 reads CASRGGVVSAFF. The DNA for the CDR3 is TGTGCCAGCAGAGGAGGAGTTGTGAGTGCTTTCTTT.

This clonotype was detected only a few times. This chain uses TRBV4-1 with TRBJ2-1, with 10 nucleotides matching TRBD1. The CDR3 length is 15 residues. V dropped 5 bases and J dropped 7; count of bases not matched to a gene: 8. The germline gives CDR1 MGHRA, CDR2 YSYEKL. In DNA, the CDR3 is TGCGCCAGCAGCACCCGACAGGGGGCGGGGAATGAGCAGTTCTTC. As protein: CASSTRQGAGNEQFF.

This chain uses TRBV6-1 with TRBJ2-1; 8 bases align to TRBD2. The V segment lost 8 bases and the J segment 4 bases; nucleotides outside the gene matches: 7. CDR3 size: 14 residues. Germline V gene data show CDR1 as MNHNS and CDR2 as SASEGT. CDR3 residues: CASQVAGPYNEQFF. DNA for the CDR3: TGTGCCAGCCAAGTAGCGGGGCCATACAATGAGCAGTTCTTC.

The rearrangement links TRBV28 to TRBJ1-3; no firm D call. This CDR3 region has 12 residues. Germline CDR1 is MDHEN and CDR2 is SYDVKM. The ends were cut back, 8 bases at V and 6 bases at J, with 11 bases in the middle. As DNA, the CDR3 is TGTGCCAGCCGGGGAAATTCAAACACCATATATTTT. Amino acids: CASRGNSNTIYF.

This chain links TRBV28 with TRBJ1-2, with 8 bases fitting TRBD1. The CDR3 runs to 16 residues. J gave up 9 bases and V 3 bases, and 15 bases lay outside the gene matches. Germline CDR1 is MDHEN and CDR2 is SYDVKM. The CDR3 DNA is TGTGCCAGCAGTTTGGGAGGGACAGGAAATCAGGGGAGCTACACCTTC. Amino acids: CASSLGGTGNQGSYTF.

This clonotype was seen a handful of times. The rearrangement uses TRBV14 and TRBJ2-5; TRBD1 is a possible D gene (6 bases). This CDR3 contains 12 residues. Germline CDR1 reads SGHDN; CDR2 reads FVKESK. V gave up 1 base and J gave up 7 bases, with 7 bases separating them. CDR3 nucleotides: TGTGCCAGCAGCCAAGGAGGGGGGACCCAGTACTTC. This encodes CASSQGGGTQYF.

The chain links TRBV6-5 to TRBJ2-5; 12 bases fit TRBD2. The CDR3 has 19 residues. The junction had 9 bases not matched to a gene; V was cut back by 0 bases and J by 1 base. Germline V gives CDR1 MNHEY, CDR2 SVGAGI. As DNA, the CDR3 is TGTGCCAGCAGTTACTCACCGGGACTAGCGGGCCAAATCCAAGAGACCCAGTACTTC. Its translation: CASSYSPGLAGQIQETQYF.

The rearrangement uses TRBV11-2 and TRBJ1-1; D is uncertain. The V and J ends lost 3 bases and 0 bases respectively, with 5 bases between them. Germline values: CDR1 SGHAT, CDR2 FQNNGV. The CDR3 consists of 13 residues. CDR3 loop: CASSFDMNTEAFF. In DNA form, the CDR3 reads TGTGCCAGCAGCTTCGACATGAACACTGAAGCTTTCTTT.

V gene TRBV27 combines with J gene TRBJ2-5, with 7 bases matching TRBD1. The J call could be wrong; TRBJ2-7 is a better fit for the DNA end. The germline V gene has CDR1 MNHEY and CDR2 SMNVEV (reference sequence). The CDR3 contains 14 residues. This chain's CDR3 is CASSFLQGSYEQYF. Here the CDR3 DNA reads TGTGCCAGCAGTTTTTTACAGGGGAGCTACGAGCAGTACTTC.

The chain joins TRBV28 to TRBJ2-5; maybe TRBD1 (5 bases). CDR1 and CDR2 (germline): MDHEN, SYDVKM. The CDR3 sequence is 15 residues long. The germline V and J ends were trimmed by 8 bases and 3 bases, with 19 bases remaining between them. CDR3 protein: CASFPGSSFKETQYF. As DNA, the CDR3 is TGTGCCAGCTTCCCAGGGTCTTCGTTTAAAGAGACCCAGTACTTC.

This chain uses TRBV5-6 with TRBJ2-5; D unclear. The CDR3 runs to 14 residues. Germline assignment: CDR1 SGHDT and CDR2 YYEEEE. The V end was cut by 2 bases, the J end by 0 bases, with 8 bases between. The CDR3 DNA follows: TGTGCCAGCAGCTTCCTTGGGAACCAAGAGACCCAGTACTTC. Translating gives CASSFLGNQETQYF.

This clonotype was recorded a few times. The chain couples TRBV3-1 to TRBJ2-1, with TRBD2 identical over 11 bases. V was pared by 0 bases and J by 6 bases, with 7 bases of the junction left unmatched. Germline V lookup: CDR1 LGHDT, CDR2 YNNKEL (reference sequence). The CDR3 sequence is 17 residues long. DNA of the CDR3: TGTGCCAGCAGCCAAGATTCCCTAGCGGGAGGACTCAATGAGCAGTTCTTC. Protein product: CASSQDSLAGGLNEQFF.

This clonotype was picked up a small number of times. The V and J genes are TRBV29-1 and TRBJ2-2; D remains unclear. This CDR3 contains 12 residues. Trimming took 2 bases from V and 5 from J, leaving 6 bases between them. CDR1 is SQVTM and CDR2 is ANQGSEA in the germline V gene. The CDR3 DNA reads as TGCAGCGTTGAAAAGGGAACCGGGGAGCTGTTTTTT. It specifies CSVEKGTGELFF.

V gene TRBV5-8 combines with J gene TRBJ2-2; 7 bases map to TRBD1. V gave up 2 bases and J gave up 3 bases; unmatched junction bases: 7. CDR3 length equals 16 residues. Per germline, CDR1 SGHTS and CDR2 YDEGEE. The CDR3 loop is CASSLSEGAHTGELFF. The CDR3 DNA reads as TGTGCCAGCAGCTTAAGCGAGGGGGCGCACACCGGGGAGCTGTTTTTT. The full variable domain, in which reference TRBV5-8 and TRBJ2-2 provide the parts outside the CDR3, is EAGVTQSPTHLIKTRGQQATLRCSPISGHTSVYWYQQALGLGLQFLLWYDEGEERNRGNFPPRFSGRQFPNYSSELNVNALELEDSALYLCASSLSEGAHTGELFFGEGSRLTVL.